One T cell receptor (beta chain) is described in this entry. As yet, its antigen is unknown. CDR3 length equals 19 residues. Trimming took 3 bases from V and 6 from J; bases not matched to a gene: 17. Germline V lookup: CDR1 KGHSH, CDR2 LQKENI. This entry comes from a study of OX40 agonist ivuxolimab in advanced cancers. In the study overall: Patients were dosed with the agonistic anti-OX40 (CD134) antibody ivuxolimab.

General study points: CD8+ T cells (on average) carried more expanded clones than CD4+ T cells. The work left the antigen specificity of expanded peripheral T cells undetermined.

Libraries were prepared by immunoSEQ multiplex PCR; TCRdb keeps only in-frame clonotypes and omits some of them. The sample holds around 26,000 clones; roughly 85% are singletons and the top ten take around 50%. The sequence came from an adult with an advanced solid tumor such as melanoma, head and neck, liver or kidney cancer. This sample comprised CD4+ or CD8+ T cells sorted from blood, obtained in a trial of the OX40 agonist ivuxolimab. The chain recombines TRBV18 with TRBJ2-2; 9 bases are a match to TRBD1. The CDR3 DNA sequence: TGTGCCAGCTCACCGCCTATCCATAAGGGGACAGGGATCCCCGGGGAGCTGTTTTTT. Translated: CASSPPIHKGTGIPGELFF.